A single sample gave rise to the 25 T cell receptor beta chains below, sequenced in a study of blood T cell repertoires in COVID-19. Here immunoSEQ multiplex PCR was the method, and the copy in TCRdb shows in-frame clones only, minus some. This table has about 150,000 clones, around 84% appearing once. The sequencing sample was made of peripheral blood. Receptors were obtained from a woman in her forties or fifties with acute or convalescent COVID-19.

J is TRBJ2-1 and V is TRBV19, with unresolved D. The CDR3 is made up of 15 amino acids. With 3 bases removed from V and 0 bases from J, the gap between germline ends came to 9 bases. Germline V CDR1 and CDR2: LNHDA, SQIVND (reference sequence). CDR3 amino acids: CASSMAQYSYNEQFF. As DNA, the CDR3 is TGTGCCAGTAGTATGGCACAGTACTCCTACAATGAGCAGTTCTTC. The whole variable domain, remainder taken from reference TRBV19 and TRBJ2-1, is DGGITQSPKYLFRKEGQNVTLSCEQNLNHDAMYWYRQDPGQGLRLIYYSQIVNDFQKGDIAEGYSVSREKKESFPLTVTSAQKNPTAFYLCASSMAQYSYNEQFFGPGTRLTVL.

The DNA of the CDR3 is TGTGCCAGCCAACCGGGCCCGCGGGAGAGCTACACCTTC. Protein: CASQPGPRESYTF. V usage is TRBV12-3 or TRBV12-4 and J usage is TRBJ1-2; D ambiguous. The CDR3 runs 13 residues. V shed 8 bases and J shed 9 bases, with 19 bases lying between them.

This chain joins TRBV10-3 and TRBJ2-1, with 8 bases matching TRBD2. Germline CDR1 and CDR2: ENHRY and SYGVKD. The CDR3 is 17 amino acids. The J segment lost 8 bases and the V segment lost 4 bases, leaving 16 bases of the junction unmatched. CDR3 in amino acids: CAISGQAGAPRRDEQFF. CDR3 DNA: TGTGCCATCAGTGGCCAAGCGGGGGCCCCCCGTAGGGATGAGCAGTTCTTC.

This clone was seen a few times. The chain recombines TRBV6-2 or TRBV6-3 with TRBJ1-5; the D gene is possibly TRBD1 (6 bases). Germline CDR1 MNHEY, CDR2 SVGEGT. The CDR3 consists of 15 residues. V was cut by 6 bases and J by 3 bases, with 15 bases left in between. CDR3 coding DNA: TGTGCCAGCAGCCTCCAGGGGCGGCCCAATCAGCCCCAGCATTTT. Translating it yields CASSLQGRPNQPQHF.

The chain couples TRBV29-1 to TRBJ2-1, with D perhaps matching TRBD1 (5 bases). Per the germline V gene, CDR1 is SQVTM and CDR2 is ANQGSEA. V was clipped by 7 bases and J by 8 bases, with 15 bases between them. The CDR3 covers 12 residues. The CDR3: CSAIQGLDEQFF. The CDR3, as DNA: TGCAGCGCCATTCAGGGTTTGGATGAGCAGTTCTTC.

This clone was detected once. The rearrangement joins TRBV5-5 to TRBJ1-3; TRBD1 agrees at 7 bases. Germline V CDR1 and CDR2: SGHKS, YYEKEE (reference sequence). This CDR3 region has 16 residues. V lost 0 bases and J lost 2; bases outside the gene matches: 5. The CDR3 nucleotides are TGTGCCAGCAGCTTGGACCCCACAGGGGCTGGAAACACCATATATTTT. Amino acids: CASSLDPTGAGNTIYF.

The chain has TRBV19 and TRBJ1-5; 7 bases fit TRBD1. V trimming: 5 bases; J trimming: 16 bases; junction bases outside the gene matches: 8. The CDR3 consists of 11 residues. Germline V CDR1 and CDR2: LNHDA, SQIVND (reference sequence). CDR3 region: CASSFGQVSHF. DNA of the CDR3: TGTGCCAGTAGTTTCGGACAGGTCTCCCATTTT.

This chain links TRBV5-5 with TRBJ2-7; TRBD1 might be the D (6 bases). Germline CDR1 reads SGHKS; CDR2 reads YYEKEE (reference sequence). The V and J ends lost 4 bases and 4 bases respectively, with 9 bases between them. The CDR3 is 12 amino acids. The chain's CDR3 is CASSLGQYEQYF. CDR3 sequence (DNA): TGTGCCAGCAGCCTTGGACAGTACGAGCAGTACTTC.

This clone appeared a single time. The J gene is TRBJ2-7, the V gene TRBV7-2, with 7 bases matching TRBD1. The CDR3 length is 16 residues. After removal of 0 bases from V and 2 bases from J, the junction contained 7 bases not matched to a gene. Germline V lookup: CDR1 SGHTA, CDR2 FQGNSA. The CDR3 DNA follows: TGTGCCAGCAGCTTAGCTTTCCGGGACAGTACCTACGAGCAGTACTTC. Residues: CASSLAFRDSTYEQYF.

The V and J genes are TRBV28 and TRBJ1-1; no clear D. CDR1 is MDHEN and CDR2 is SYDVKM in the germline V gene. Trimming removed 0 bases at V and 0 bases at J, with 11 bases between. CDR3 length: 16 residues. The DNA for the CDR3 is TGTGCCAGCAGTTTATGGGGTGCGGGTCTGAACACTGAAGCTTTCTTT. Translated: CASSLWGAGLNTEAFF.

The chain recombines TRBV19 with TRBJ1-2; D is perhaps TRBD1 (6 bases). V lost 6 bases and J 5 bases, leaving 16 bases between the germline ends. Germline CDR1 is LNHDA and CDR2 is SQIVND (reference sequence). The CDR3 runs to 14 residues. The CDR3 protein is CASRQRGARYGYTF. CDR3 sequence (DNA): TGTGCCAGTAGACAACGGGGGGCCAGGTATGGCTACACCTTC.

The rearrangement links TRBV24-1 to TRBJ2-7; 9 nucleotides agree with TRBD1. Germline values: CDR1 KGHDR, CDR2 SFDVKD. The CDR3 has 15 amino acids. The V and J ends lost 3 bases and 6 bases, in that order; junction bases with no gene match: 8. CDR3 region: CATSDPGQGKVEQYF. The CDR3 nucleotides are TGTGCCACCAGTGATCCGGGACAGGGTAAGGTCGAGCAGTACTTC.

This clone was recorded only once. This chain connects TRBV2 to TRBJ1-5; 9 bases are a match to TRBD1. The CDR3 sequence is 14 residues long. Germline V gives CDR1 SNHLY, CDR2 FYNNEI. Germline trimming cut 5 bases from V and 5 bases from J; bases unmatched to any gene: 4. CDR3 nucleotides: TGTGCCAGCAGTTCTACAGGGGGCGATCAGCCCCAGCATTTT. It yields the protein CASSSTGGDQPQHF.

This clone appeared a single time. The chain has TRBV28 and TRBJ2-3; D may be TRBD2 (6 bases). The CDR3 loop spans 14 amino acids. V dropped 7 bases and J dropped 4 bases, with 15 bases sitting between them. The V gene's germline CDR1 is MDHEN and CDR2 SYDVKM. CDR3 amino acids: CASKLSGVPDTQYF. Here the CDR3 DNA reads TGTGCCAGCAAACTCTCGGGGGTCCCAGATACGCAGTATTTT.

The chain joins TRBV24-1 to TRBJ1-1, with 12 bases fitting TRBD1. CDR1 and CDR2 from the germline V gene are KGHDR and SFDVKD. The V gene end was trimmed by 3 bases and the J gene end by 10 bases; junction bases not matched to a gene: 5. The CDR3 has 14 amino acids. In nucleotides, the CDR3 is TGTGCCACCAGTGATACCGGGACAGGGGGCTCAGCTTTCTTT. Its translation: CATSDTGTGGSAFF.

The chain has TRBV11-2 and TRBJ2-3; D may be TRBD1 (5 bases). This CDR3 has 13 residues. Germline V lookup: CDR1 SGHAT, CDR2 FQNNGV. V dropped 4 bases and J dropped 4 bases, with 9 bases sitting between them. CDR3 nucleotides: TGTGCCAGCAGCTCAGGGTTTTCAGATACGCAGTATTTT. It yields the protein CASSSGFSDTQYF.

The V call is TRBV11-2, the J call TRBJ2-5, with D tentatively TRBD2 (6 bases). V was pared by 5 bases and J by 7 bases, with 14 bases between. Germline CDR1 SGHAT, CDR2 FQNNGV. This CDR3 is built from 13 residues. DNA of the CDR3: TGTGCCAGCAGCCAGGGTAGCGGAGCGACCCAGTACTTC. It is translated as CASSQGSGATQYF. Variable domain in full (rest from reference TRBV11-2 and TRBJ2-5): EAGVAQSPRYKIIEKRQSVAFWCNPISGHATLYWYQQILGQGPKLLIQFQNNGVVDDSQLPKDRFSAERLKGVDSTLKIQPAKLEDSAVYLCASSQGSGATQYFGPGTRLLVL.

The chain has TRBV19 and TRBJ1-1; 10 positions agree with TRBD1. This CDR3 is 14 amino acids long. With V trimmed by 5 bases and J by 9 bases, 9 bases remained unmatched. The germline V gene has CDR1 LNHDA and CDR2 SQIVND (reference sequence). The CDR3 here is CASSSGQGVGKAFF. In DNA form, the CDR3 reads TGTGCCAGTAGTTCAGGACAGGGGGTGGGTAAAGCTTTCTTT.

This chain connects TRBV6-5 to TRBJ1-1; 11 bases agree with TRBD1. The V gene's germline CDR1 is MNHEY and CDR2 SVGAGI. CDR3 length: 13 residues. J was trimmed by 8 bases and V by 4 bases; bases with no gene match: 3. The CDR3 here is CASSLGTGGEAFF. The CDR3 DNA reads TGTGCCAGCAGTTTAGGGACAGGGGGGGAAGCTTTCTTT.

The gene calls are TRBV18 and TRBJ2-1; TRBD1 is a possible D gene (6 bases). Trimming removed 0 bases from V and 7 bases from J, with 16 bases in between. CDR1 KGHSH and CDR2 LQKENI come from the germline V gene. The CDR3 totals 16 residues. The CDR3 region has the DNA TGTGCCAGCTCACCACCGCCAGGGGCGATGGGGAATGAGCAGTTCTTC. It specifies CASSPPPGAMGNEQFF.

The chain recombines TRBV19 with TRBJ1-5, with 10 nucleotides matching TRBD1. The CDR3 is 19 amino acids. After removal of 1 base from V and 0 bases from J, the junction contained 9 bases not matched to a gene. CDR1 and CDR2 from the germline V gene are LNHDA and SQIVND (reference sequence). The CDR3 here is CASSIGRDRGWDSNQPQHF. CDR3 coding DNA: TGTGCCAGTAGTATAGGCCGGGACAGGGGTTGGGATAGCAATCAGCCCCAGCATTTT.

This clone was counted between two and nine times. The rearrangement uses TRBV7-3 and TRBJ1-2; a weak D match, TRBD1 (6 bases). The germline CDR1 and CDR2 sequences are SGHTA and FQGTGA. Deletions cut 5 bases from V and 8 bases from J, with 18 bases between. The CDR3 runs 14 residues. For the CDR3, the DNA is TGTGCCAGCAGCCGATCCCAGGGGCAGGAAGGCTACACCTTC. It translates to CASSRSQGQEGYTF.

This clone was observed a handful of times. The same CDR3 arises from other DNA sequences in this sample as well. The chain links TRBV4-3 to TRBJ1-2; D is ambiguous. V was cut by 0 bases and J by 5 bases, with 7 bases left in between. The CDR3 consists of 13 residues. CDR1 LGHNA and CDR2 YSLEER come from the germline V gene. CDR3 protein: CASSQDLGYGYTF. The DNA of the CDR3 is TGCGCCAGCAGCCAAGATCTAGGATATGGCTACACCTTC.

This chain links TRBV2 with TRBJ2-2, with D possibly matching TRBD1 (6 bases). The CDR3 consists of 14 residues. Looked up from germline, CDR1 is SNHLY and CDR2 is FYNNEI. Trimming removed 5 bases from V and 4 bases from J, with 11 bases in between. The chain's CDR3 is CASSTGYRTGELFF. The CDR3 bases are TGTGCCAGCAGTACAGGGTATCGCACCGGGGAGCTGTTTTTT.

The chain employs TRBV18 and TRBJ1-5; possible D gene TRBD1, 5 bases. Germline V gives CDR1 KGHSH, CDR2 LQKENI. Trimming stripped 2 bases from V and 7 bases from J, with 12 bases between. The length of the CDR3 is 14 residues. The CDR3 nucleotides are TGTGCCAGCTCACCAAAGCAGGGCGACCAGCCCCAGCATTTT. Protein sequence: CASSPKQGDQPQHF.